The 18 T cell receptor beta chains reported below all come from one sample, sequenced in a study of blood T cell repertoires in COVID-19. This table comes from immunoSEQ multiplex PCR, and its TCRdb copy is limited to in-frame clones, with some not included. Altogether about 230,000 clones are present, roughly 86% being singletons, with the ten largest covering around 4%. Material: PBMCs or T cells enriched from blood (not recorded which). The origin of the receptors is a young woman with acute COVID-19.

The gene calls are TRBV19 and TRBJ2-1; the match to TRBD2 covers 8 bases. V was clipped by 6 bases and J by 4 bases; unmatched bases: 5. Germline values: CDR1 LNHDA, CDR2 SQIVND (reference sequence). The CDR3 runs to 14 residues. CDR3 protein: CASRGRGGYNEQFF. The CDR3 DNA reads TGTGCCAGTAGGGGTCGGGGGGGATACAATGAGCAGTTCTTC.

Here the CDR3 DNA reads TGTGCCAGCAGCCAAGATGTCACAGGCGGAAACACCATATATTTT. Translation gives CASSQDVTGGNTIYF. V is TRBV14 and J is TRBJ1-3; TRBD1 might be the D (5 bases). The CDR3 runs 15 residues. Trimming shortened V by 0 bases and J by 4 bases, and 10 bases separated the two germline ends. Germline values: CDR1 SGHDN, CDR2 FVKESK.

The rearrangement uses TRBV10-2 and TRBJ1-1; 8 nucleotides agree with TRBD1. This CDR3 region has 14 residues. Unmatched junction bases numbered 6, after V lost 6 bases and J lost 3 bases. Per the germline V gene, CDR1 is WSHSY and CDR2 is SAAADI. The CDR3 spells CASRTGQGHTEAFF. CDR3 sequence (DNA): TGCGCCAGCAGGACTGGACAGGGACACACTGAAGCTTTCTTT.

The chain links TRBV9 to TRBJ1-1; 7 positions match TRBD1. The CDR3 length is 15 residues. Germline lookup yields CDR1 SGDLS and CDR2 YYNGEE. V shed 4 bases and J 0 bases; nucleotides not matched to a gene: 6. In DNA form, the CDR3 reads TGTGCCAGCAGCACTCCGGACAGGTTGAACACTGAAGCTTTCTTT. Its translation: CASSTPDRLNTEAFF.

The CDR3 loop reads CASSEAVDGRGAGARAGYTF. The CDR3 DNA reads as TGTGCCAGCAGTGAAGCTGTGGACGGGCGGGGGGCAGGTGCACGTGCGGGCTACACCTTC. The chain couples TRBV2 to TRBJ1-2; a weak D match, TRBD1 (6 bases). Trimming removed 0 bases at V and 8 bases at J, with 31 bases between. Germline V CDR1 and CDR2: SNHLY, FYNNEI. The CDR3 has 20 residues.

The chain has TRBV30 and TRBJ1-5; 10 bases match TRBD1. V lost 1 base and J lost 7; bases outside the gene matches: 4. The V gene's germline CDR1 is GTSNPN and CDR2 SVGIG (reference sequence). The CDR3 is made up of 14 amino acids. The CDR3 sequence is CAWSGDRGGQPQHF. In DNA form, the CDR3 reads TGTGCCTGGAGTGGGGACAGGGGAGGCCAGCCCCAGCATTTT.

This sequence joins TRBV30 and TRBJ1-6, with D perhaps matching TRBD1 (5 bases). This CDR3 spans 15 amino acids. CDR1 is GTSNPN and CDR2 is SVGIG in the germline V gene (reference sequence). V was shortened by 1 base and J by 8 bases, with 15 bases between the two germline ends. DNA of the CDR3: TGTGCCTGGAGTGGGGGACTTTTTGGACATTCACCCCTCCACTTT. It specifies CAWSGGLFGHSPLHF.

The rearrangement links TRBV4-3 to TRBJ2-2, with D perhaps TRBD2 (5 bases). In germline, CDR1 is LGHNA, CDR2 YSLEER. Deletions cut 5 bases from V and 3 bases from J, with 13 bases between. The CDR3 has 15 amino acids. The CDR3 DNA follows: TGCGCCAGCAGCAAGGAAGTCGGGGACACCGGGGAGCTGTTTTTT. Translation gives CASSKEVGDTGELFF.

This rearrangement joins TRBV7-6 to TRBJ2-3; TRBD1 agrees at 10 bases. The CDR3 is 15 residues long. The germline CDR1 and CDR2 sequences are SGHVS and FNYEAQ. J gave up 2 bases and V 1 base, and 0 bases lay outside the gene matches. CDR3 nucleotides: TGTGCCAGCAGCTTAGGACAGGGGGCCACAGATACGCAGTATTTT. Encoded protein: CASSLGQGATDTQYF.

This clone occurred a few times. CDR3 nucleotides: TGTGCCAGCAGTTTTGTTGAGGGTGAAAAACTGTTTTTT. It codes for CASSFVEGEKLFF. The chain has TRBV12-3 or TRBV12-4 and TRBJ1-4; D is unresolved. This CDR3 spans 13 amino acids. Trimming stripped 3 bases from V and 7 bases from J, with 9 bases between.

V usage is TRBV5-1 and J usage is TRBJ1-6; no definite D call. Germline values: CDR1 SGHRS, CDR2 YFSETQ. The ends were cut back, 0 bases at V and 5 bases at J, with 6 bases in the middle. The CDR3 has 14 residues. The CDR3 spells CASSLEQNNSPLHF. The CDR3, as DNA: TGCGCCAGCAGCTTGGAACAGAATAATTCACCCCTCCACTTT.

This clone was seen a few times. The V gene is TRBV6-5, the J gene TRBJ1-1; D uncertain. Trimming removed 2 bases at V and 4 bases at J, with 8 bases between. Germline V gene sequence: CDR1 MNHEY, CDR2 SVGAGI. The CDR3 is 13 residues long. The CDR3 DNA reads TGTGCCAGCAGTTACCCTAGCTCCACTGAAGCTTTCTTT. Its protein product is CASSYPSSTEAFF.

This sequence joins TRBV6-2 or TRBV6-3 and TRBJ2-7, with 9 bases that match TRBD2. The CDR3 spans 16 residues. The V and J ends lost 4 bases and 2 bases, in that order; junction bases with no gene match: 9. Germline values: CDR1 MNHEY, CDR2 SVGEGT. The CDR3 here is CASSLMASGEPYEQYF. In DNA form, the CDR3 reads TGTGCCAGCAGTTTGATGGCTAGCGGGGAACCCTACGAGCAGTACTTC.

This sequence joins TRBV6-5 and TRBJ2-7, with TRBD1 identical over 10 bases. The J segment lost 6 bases and the V segment lost 10 bases, leaving 15 bases of the junction unmatched. CDR1 and CDR2 (germline): MNHEY, SVGAGI. The CDR3 is 15 amino acids. The CDR3 protein is CATNSGTGEVGEQYF. The CDR3 DNA reads as TGTGCCACCAACTCCGGGACAGGGGAGGTAGGCGAGCAGTACTTC.

The rearrangement links TRBV15 to TRBJ2-1; 7 bases align to TRBD2. Per germline, CDR1 LNHNV and CDR2 YYDKDF (reference sequence). The CDR3 sequence is 14 residues long. V dropped 3 bases and J dropped 6; count of bases not matched to a gene: 5. CDR3 loop: CATSRQRGSNEQFF. The CDR3, as DNA: TGTGCCACCAGCAGGCAGCGGGGTTCCAATGAGCAGTTCTTC.

V is TRBV5-1 and J is TRBJ2-7, with no clear D. The CDR3 covers 14 residues. Between the trimmed V and J ends, which lost 0 bases and 2 bases, there was a span of 9 bases. Germline CDR1 reads SGHRS; CDR2 reads YFSETQ. The CDR3 DNA reads TGCGCCAGCAGCTTGGCGATCAACACCTACGAGCAGTACTTC. Protein: CASSLAINTYEQYF. The whole variable domain, filled in from reference TRBV5-1 and TRBJ2-7, reads KAGVTQTPRYLIKTRGQQVTLSCSPISGHRSVSWYQQTPGQGLQFLFEYFSETQRNKGNFPGRFSGRQFSNSRSEMNVSTLELGDSALYLCASSLAINTYEQYFGPGTRLTVT.

The chain combines TRBV19 with TRBJ2-7, with 7 bases identical to TRBD1. The CDR3 length is 14 residues. CDR1 and CDR2 from the germline V gene are LNHDA and SQIVND (reference sequence). After removal of 3 bases from V and 3 bases from J, the junction contained 5 bases not matched to a gene. The CDR3 loop is CASSIGDRIYEQYF. The CDR3 region has the DNA TGTGCCAGTAGTATTGGGGACAGAATCTACGAGCAGTACTTC. Filled out from reference TRBV19 and TRBJ2-7, the complete variable domain reads DGGITQSPKYLFRKEGQNVTLSCEQNLNHDAMYWYRQDPGQGLRLIYYSQIVNDFQKGDIAEGYSVSREKKESFPLTVTSAQKNPTAFYLCASSIGDRIYEQYFGPGTRLTVT.

This chain links TRBV19 with TRBJ1-1, with 9 bases aligning to TRBD1. V lost 5 bases and J lost 5; bases outside the gene matches: 6. Per the germline V gene, CDR1 is LNHDA and CDR2 is SQIVND (reference sequence). The CDR3 contains 14 residues. CDR3 DNA: TGTGCCAGTAGTCTACAGGGGGCTGGGACTGAAGCTTTCTTT. Its protein product is CASSLQGAGTEAFF. The complete variable domain, with remaining parts taken from reference TRBV19 and TRBJ1-1, reads DGGITQSPKYLFRKEGQNVTLSCEQNLNHDAMYWYRQDPGQGLRLIYYSQIVNDFQKGDIAEGYSVSREKKESFPLTVTSAQKNPTAFYLCASSLQGAGTEAFFGQGTRLTVV.